One sample yielded the 31 T cell receptor beta chains listed below, sequenced in a study of cytomegalovirus exposure and HLA in healthy donors. PCR was performed using 60 Vbeta and 13 Jbeta primers. Using immunoSEQ multiplex PCR, the repertoire was profiled, and TCRdb retains in-frame clones only, with some absent. The sample carries 150,000 or so clones, roughly three quarters recorded once. The sample comprised PBMCs. The receptor source for this set is a woman aged 40 to 55 in good health and CMV-seronegative.

This clone was counted only a few times. The chain is built from TRBV7-2 and TRBJ2-3; D perhaps matches TRBD1 (5 bases). The germline gives CDR1 SGHTA, CDR2 FQGNSA. Trimming pared 2 bases from V and 2 bases from J, leaving 11 bases between. This CDR3 has 15 residues. The CDR3 reads CASSLIGAFTDTQYF. DNA for the CDR3: TGTGCCAGCAGCTTAATTGGGGCATTCACAGATACGCAGTATTTT.

The V call is TRBV7-2, the J call TRBJ1-5; a weak D match, TRBD1 (5 bases). Trimming left V 4 bases short and J 3 bases short, with 10 bases between. The CDR3 spans 14 residues. Germline V gene data show CDR1 as SGHTA and CDR2 as FQGNSA. The CDR3 region has the DNA TGTGCCAGCAGCTCAATGGGGCCCAATCAGCCCCAGCATTTT. Its protein product is CASSSMGPNQPQHF.

J is TRBJ2-5 and V is TRBV10-3, with D possibly matching TRBD1 (6 bases). Trimming took 5 bases from V and 4 from J, leaving 23 bases between them. The CDR3 is made up of 17 amino acids. Germline V CDR1 and CDR2: ENHRY, SYGVKD. Written as DNA, the CDR3 is TGTGCCATCAGTAGAGCACCGACAGGCCCAGACCCAGAGACCCAGTACTTC. Encoded protein: CAISRAPTGPDPETQYF.

The genes are TRBV5-4 and TRBJ2-5, with TRBD1 as a possible D gene (5 bases). The CDR3 length is 15 residues. Trimming removed 0 bases at V and 5 bases at J, with 14 bases between. CDR1 is SGHNT and CDR2 is YYREEE in the germline V gene (reference sequence). The CDR3 region is CASSLDQGFGETQYF. The CDR3 nucleotides read TGTGCCAGCAGCTTGGATCAGGGCTTTGGGGAGACCCAGTACTTC.

The gene calls are TRBV7-2 and TRBJ1-5; D is uncertain. Trimming took 5 bases from V and 1 from J, leaving 15 bases between them. The CDR3 has 16 residues. The germline CDR1 and CDR2 sequences are SGHTA and FQGNSA. The CDR3 loop is CASSPFVTASNQPQHF. CDR3 sequence (DNA): TGTGCCAGCAGCCCCTTTGTTACTGCGAGCAATCAGCCCCAGCATTTT.

This chain connects TRBV25-1 to TRBJ2-5, with D tentatively TRBD1 (6 bases). Per germline, CDR1 MGHDK and CDR2 SYGVNS. The length of the CDR3 is 17 residues. V was trimmed by 6 bases and J by 5 bases, leaving 25 bases between them. CDR3 nucleotide sequence: TGTGCCAGCAGCACCGGAACAGGGACCTGGATTATGGAGACCCAGTACTTC. Encoded protein: CASSTGTGTWIMETQYF. The complete variable domain, with remaining parts taken from reference TRBV25-1 and TRBJ2-5, reads EADIYQTPRYLVIGTGKKITLECSQTMGHDKMYWYQQDPGMELHLIHYSYGVNSTEKGDLSSESTVSRIRTEHFPLTLESARPSHTSQYLCASSTGTGTWIMETQYFGPGTRLLVL.

This sequence joins TRBV11-3 and TRBJ2-7, with TRBD1 matching 9 bases. The germline CDR1 and CDR2 sequences are SGHNT and YENEEA. CDR3 size: 14 residues. With V trimmed by 5 bases and J by 6 bases, 8 bases remained unmatched. This CDR3 is CASSHRGPSREQYF. For the CDR3, the DNA is TGTGCCAGCAGCCACAGGGGGCCAAGTCGCGAGCAGTACTTC.

CDR3: CASSPSPQSNQPQHF. The DNA of the CDR3 is TGCGCCAGCAGCCCATCCCCACAGAGCAATCAGCCCCAGCATTTT. The V call is TRBV5-1, the J call TRBJ1-5; D uncertain. Trimming stripped 4 bases from V and 1 base from J, with 12 bases between. This CDR3 is 15 amino acids long. CDR1 is SGHRS and CDR2 is YFSETQ in the germline V gene.

The CDR3 is CASSLRTSTYNEQFF. CDR3 coding DNA: TGTGCCAGCAGCTTAAGGACTAGTACTTACAATGAGCAGTTCTTC. The gene calls are TRBV11-2 and TRBJ2-1; 7 bases agree with TRBD2. After removal of 2 bases from V and 4 bases from J, the junction contained 5 bases not matched to a gene. This CDR3 has 15 amino acids. Germline V gene sequence: CDR1 SGHAT, CDR2 FQNNGV.

V and J are TRBV20-1 and TRBJ2-5, with D unclear. The CDR3 runs to 11 residues. Germline-derived CDR1 and CDR2 are DFQATT and SNEGSKA (reference sequence). Trimming took 4 bases from V and 3 from J, leaving 6 bases between them. The CDR3 loop reads CSATSKETQYF. CDR3 in DNA: TGCAGTGCTACTAGTAAAGAGACCCAGTACTTC.

The chain carries TRBV7-2 and TRBJ2-1; D perhaps matches TRBD2 (7 bases). Trimming removed 7 bases at V and 1 base at J, with 14 bases between. Germline lookup yields CDR1 SGHTA and CDR2 FQGNSA. The CDR3 is 15 amino acids. The CDR3 reads CASNVGGGSYNEQFF. Here the CDR3 DNA reads TGTGCCAGCAACGTAGGGGGAGGGTCCTACAATGAGCAGTTCTTC. Looking up the rest from reference TRBV7-2 and TRBJ2-1 gives the full variable domain: GAGVSQSPSNKVTEKGKDVELRCDPISGHTALYWYRQSLGQGLEFLIYFQGNSAPDKSGLPSDRFSAERTGGSVSTLTIQRTQQEDSAVYLCASNVGGGSYNEQFFGPGTRLTVL.

The chain combines TRBV7-2 with TRBJ2-7, with 10 positions matching TRBD2. V dropped 2 bases and J dropped 3; count of bases not matched to a gene: 4. The CDR3 runs 15 residues. Germline V gene sequence: CDR1 SGHTA, CDR2 FQGNSA. The CDR3 spells CASSLRLAGDYEQYF. The CDR3 coding sequence is TGTGCCAGCAGCTTACGGCTAGCGGGGGACTACGAGCAGTACTTC.

In this sample, this clone turned up once. The J gene is TRBJ2-5, the V gene TRBV11-3; D gene unclear. Trimming left V 5 bases short and J 3 bases short, with 10 bases between. There are 13 residues in the CDR3. Germline V gene data show CDR1 as SGHNT and CDR2 as YENEEA. The CDR3 region is CASSPKTEETQYF. In DNA, the CDR3 is TGTGCCAGCAGCCCTAAAACTGAAGAGACCCAGTACTTC. The entire variable domain, with the rest obtained from reference TRBV11-3 and TRBJ2-5, is as follows: EAGVVQSPRYKIIEKKQPVAFWCNPISGHNTLYWYLQNLGQGPELLIRYENEEAVDDSQLPKDRFSAERLKGVDSTLKIQPAELGDSAVYLCASSPKTEETQYFGPGTRLLVL.

The V gene is TRBV11-2, the J gene TRBJ2-5; TRBD1 aligns across 8 bases. The J call could be wrong; TRBJ2-7 is a better fit for the DNA end. The CDR3 spans 15 residues. CDR1 is SGHAT, CDR2 FQNNGV, per germline. This chain's CDR3 is CASSSPDRALYEQYF. The DNA for the CDR3 is TGTGCCAGCAGCTCCCCGGACAGGGCTCTCTACGAGCAGTACTTC.

The genes are TRBV7-8 and TRBJ2-3, with 10 bases identical to TRBD2. There are 20 residues in the CDR3. Per germline, CDR1 SGHVS and CDR2 FQNEAQ. The ends lost 3 bases at V and 3 bases at J; junction bases unmatched: 18. The CDR3 nucleotides read TGTGCCAGCAGCTTTCCGAGCGGGGGGGCCTCTAGCAGCCGTACAGATACGCAGTATTTT. Its protein product is CASSFPSGGASSSRTDTQYF.

The chain employs TRBV7-2 and TRBJ2-1; D unclear. V lost 2 bases, J lost 8 bases, and 10 bases lay in between. The CDR3 extends over 13 amino acids. The germline CDR1 and CDR2 sequences are SGHTA and FQGNSA. Here the CDR3 reads CASSLLADYEQFF. CDR3 nucleotides: TGTGCCAGCAGCTTATTGGCCGACTATGAGCAGTTCTTC. Based on the CDR3 plus reference TRBV7-2 and TRBJ2-1, the full variable domain is GAGVSQSPSNKVTEKGKDVELRCDPISGHTALYWYRQSLGQGLEFLIYFQGNSAPDKSGLPSDRFSAERTGGSVSTLTIQRTQQEDSAVYLCASSLLADYEQFFGPGTRLTVL.

V is TRBV13 and J is TRBJ2-4; perhaps TRBD1 as D (6 bases). CDR3 length: 14 amino acids. The V end was cut by 5 bases, the J end by 2 bases, with 10 bases between. Germline assignment: CDR1 PRHDT and CDR2 FYEKMQ (reference sequence). CDR3: CASSVGDTKNIQYF. The CDR3 region has the DNA TGTGCCAGCAGCGTCGGGGACACCAAAAACATTCAGTACTTC.

The chain recombines TRBV19 with TRBJ2-4; 7 bases line up with TRBD2. Trimming cost V 6 bases and J 9 bases; bases outside gene matches: 8. CDR3 length equals 13 residues. CDR1 is LNHDA and CDR2 is SQIVND in the germline V gene (reference sequence). CDR3 sequence (DNA): TGTGCCAGTAGCGGGGGGTTCTACGGCATTCAGTACTTC. Protein: CASSGGFYGIQYF.

This clone was counted a few times. The chain combines TRBV18 with TRBJ1-2, with 7 bases identical to TRBD1. In germline, CDR1 is KGHSH, CDR2 LQKENI. The CDR3 has 15 amino acids. The trim removed 3 bases at V and 0 bases at J, leaving 4 bases unmatched. The CDR3 DNA sequence: TGTGCCAGCTCACCGACAGGGATGTCTAACTATGGCTACACCTTC. Protein: CASSPTGMSNYGYTF.

The chain recombines TRBV7-9 with TRBJ2-5; 8 positions agree with TRBD1. The CDR3 has 14 residues. Germline-derived CDR1 and CDR2 are SEHNR and FQNEAQ (reference sequence). The junction had 8 bases not matched to a gene; V was cut back by 5 bases and J by 6 bases. CDR3 amino acids: CASSLAGQVQTQYF. The CDR3 DNA follows: TGTGCCAGCAGCCTTGCGGGACAGGTCCAGACCCAGTACTTC.

The rearrangement uses TRBV27 and TRBJ2-7, with TRBD2 matching 7 bases. Trimming took 6 bases from V and 4 from J; bases not matched to a gene: 0. Germline CDR1 reads MNHEY; CDR2 reads SMNVEV (reference sequence). The CDR3 runs 11 residues. CDR3 sequence: CASRRGYEQYF. DNA of the CDR3: TGTGCCAGCAGGCGGGGGTACGAGCAGTACTTC.

The chain links TRBV6-1 to TRBJ2-7; 9 nucleotides line up with TRBD2. CDR3 length: 15 amino acids. Germline CDR1 and CDR2: MNHNS and SASEGT. Trimming removed 3 bases from V and 5 bases from J; junction bases left unmatched: 8. This CDR3 is CASSEGEREVDEQYF. In nucleotides, the CDR3 is TGTGCCAGCAGTGAGGGCGAGCGGGAGGTTGACGAGCAGTACTTC.

J is TRBJ2-5 and V is TRBV9, with D perhaps matching TRBD2 (7 bases). Germline V CDR1 and CDR2: SGDLS, YYNGEE. The CDR3 is 15 amino acids. V was cut by 10 bases and J by 3 bases, with 22 bases left in between. CDR3 nucleotide sequence: TGTGCCCGAAAAGGGGGGGAACCTACCGAAGAGACCCAGTACTTC. It codes for CARKGGEPTEETQYF.

This chain uses TRBV7-6 with TRBJ1-4; maybe TRBD1 (6 bases). The germline V and J ends were trimmed by 5 bases and 5 bases, with 15 bases remaining between them. The CDR3 is made up of 15 amino acids. Germline CDR1 is SGHVS and CDR2 is FNYEAQ. CDR3 sequence reads: CASSRGGGTNEKLFF. In nucleotides, the CDR3 is TGTGCCAGCAGCCGTGGGGGGGGGACAAATGAAAAACTGTTTTTT. Filled out from reference TRBV7-6 and TRBJ1-4, the complete variable domain reads GAGVSQSPRYKVTKRGQDVALRCDPISGHVSLYWYRQALGQGPEFLTYFNYEAQQDKSGLPNDRFSAERPEGSISTLTIQRTEQRDSAMYRCASSRGGGTNEKLFFGSGTQLSVL.

The rearrangement uses TRBV9 and TRBJ2-7; 8 bases match TRBD2. Germline V gene sequence: CDR1 SGDLS, CDR2 YYNGEE. This CDR3 comprises 15 residues. After removal of 0 bases from V and 2 bases from J, the junction contained 4 bases not matched to a gene. Here the CDR3 reads CASSVASGGPYEQYF. CDR3 DNA sequence: TGTGCCAGCAGCGTAGCCTCGGGGGGGCCCTACGAGCAGTACTTC.

The chain employs TRBV4-1 and TRBJ2-1; TRBD1 matches 9 bases. Germline-derived CDR1 and CDR2 are MGHRA and YSYEKL. With V trimmed by 4 bases and J by 6 bases, 10 bases remained unmatched. This CDR3 is built from 16 residues. The CDR3 loop reads CASSPYGDRVGNEQFF. The CDR3 coding sequence is TGCGCCAGCAGCCCTTATGGGGACAGGGTGGGCAATGAGCAGTTCTTC.

CDR3 sequence: CASGSGQGWRTQYF. CDR3 nucleotide sequence: TGTGCCAGCGGGAGTGGGCAGGGGTGGCGTACGCAGTATTTT. The chain carries TRBV2 and TRBJ2-3; D possibly corresponds to TRBD1 (6 bases). Trimming shortened V by 8 bases and J by 8 bases, and 20 bases separated the two germline ends. This CDR3 contains 14 residues. CDR1 and CDR2 (germline): SNHLY, FYNNEI. The full variable domain, in which reference TRBV2 and TRBJ2-3 provide the parts outside the CDR3, is EPEVTQTPSHQVTQMGQEVILRCVPISNHLYFYWYRQILGQKVEFLVSFYNNEISEKSEIFDDQFSVERPDGSNFTLKIRSTKLEDSAMYFCASGSGQGWRTQYFGPGTRLTVL.

The chain carries TRBV28 and TRBJ1-1; D unresolved. From germline, CDR1 is MDHEN and CDR2 SYDVKM. V was cut by 6 bases and J by 2 bases, with 7 bases left in between. The CDR3 extends over 12 amino acids. Written as DNA, the CDR3 is TGTGCCAGCAGCCAATTCAACACTGAAGCTTTCTTT. As protein: CASSQFNTEAFF.

This sequence joins TRBV27 and TRBJ2-7, with 9 bases lining up with TRBD2. The V and J ends lost 2 bases and 7 bases, in that order; junction bases with no gene match: 9. CDR1 is MNHEY and CDR2 is SMNVEV in the germline V gene (reference sequence). The CDR3 totals 15 residues. The CDR3 spells CASSLKEAGGYEQYF. The CDR3 DNA reads TGTGCCAGCAGTTTAAAAGAGGCGGGGGGGTATGAGCAGTACTTC.

This clone was counted only a few times. CDR3 amino acids: CASSLGGQGPGGTQYF. The CDR3, as DNA: TGTGCCAGCAGCTTGGGGGGACAGGGGCCGGGTGGGACCCAGTACTTC. This chain links TRBV5-6 with TRBJ2-5; the match to TRBD1 covers 10 bases. The CDR3 has 16 residues. V shed 0 bases and J 7 bases; nucleotides not matched to a gene: 9. Germline lookup yields CDR1 SGHDT and CDR2 YYEEEE. Supplemented by reference TRBV5-6 and TRBJ2-5, the full variable domain reads DAGVTQSPTHLIKTRGQQVTLRCSPKSGHDTVSWYQQALGQGPQFIFQYYEEEERQRGNFPDRFSGHQFPNYSSELNVNALLLGDSALYLCASSLGGQGPGGTQYFGPGTRLLVL.

The chain joins TRBV4-3 to TRBJ2-5; D perhaps matches TRBD1 (5 bases). In germline, CDR1 is LGHNA, CDR2 YSLEER. The CDR3 is 17 residues long. The V and J ends lost 0 bases and 2 bases respectively, with 16 bases between them. CDR3 sequence reads: CASSQDRGKQAQETQYF. The CDR3 DNA is TGCGCCAGCAGCCAAGATAGGGGTAAACAGGCGCAAGAGACCCAGTACTTC.